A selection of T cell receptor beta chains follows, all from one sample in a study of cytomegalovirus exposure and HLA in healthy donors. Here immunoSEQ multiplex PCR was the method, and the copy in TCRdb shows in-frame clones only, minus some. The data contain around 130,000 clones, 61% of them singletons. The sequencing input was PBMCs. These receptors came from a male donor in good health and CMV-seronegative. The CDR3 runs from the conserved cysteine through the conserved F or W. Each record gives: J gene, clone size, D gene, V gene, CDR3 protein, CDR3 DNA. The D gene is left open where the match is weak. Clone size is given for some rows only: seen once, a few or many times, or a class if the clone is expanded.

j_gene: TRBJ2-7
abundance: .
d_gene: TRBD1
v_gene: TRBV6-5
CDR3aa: CASRDPGQGETIEYF
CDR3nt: TGTGCCAGCAGAGATCCGGGACAGGGGGAGACTATCGAGTACTTC

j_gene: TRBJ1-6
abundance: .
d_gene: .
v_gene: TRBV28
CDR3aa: CASSLISFSSYNSPLHF
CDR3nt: TGTGCCAGCAGTTTAATATCCTTTAGCTCCTATAATTCACCCCTCCACTTT

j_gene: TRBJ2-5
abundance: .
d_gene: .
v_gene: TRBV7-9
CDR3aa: CASSPGGAGETQYF
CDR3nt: TGTGCCAGCAGCCCCGGTGGGGCGGGGGAGACCCAGTACTTC

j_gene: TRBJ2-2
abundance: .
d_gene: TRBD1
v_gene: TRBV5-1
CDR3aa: CASSLVETGGFTGELFF
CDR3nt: TGCGCCAGCAGCTTGGTGGAGACAGGGGGCTTCACCGGGGAGCTGTTTTTT

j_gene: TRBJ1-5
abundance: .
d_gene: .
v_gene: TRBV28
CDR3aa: CASISEFNQPQHF
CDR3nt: TGTGCCAGCATCTCGGAGTTTAATCAGCCCCAGCATTTT

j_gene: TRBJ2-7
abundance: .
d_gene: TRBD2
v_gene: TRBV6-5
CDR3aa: CASSPSWEGGYEQYF
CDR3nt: TGTGCCAGCAGCCCCAGTTGGGAGGGCGGCTACGAGCAGTACTTC

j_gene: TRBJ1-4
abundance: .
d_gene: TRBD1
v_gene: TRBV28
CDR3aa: CASSIQGVDEKLFF
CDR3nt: TGTGCCAGCAGTATACAGGGGGTCGATGAAAAACTGTTTTTT

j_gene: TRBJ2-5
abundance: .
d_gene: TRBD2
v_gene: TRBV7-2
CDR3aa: CASSSGLAGAGYQETQYF
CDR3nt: TGTGCCAGCAGCTCGGGACTAGCGGGGGCGGGGTACCAAGAGACCCAGTACTTC

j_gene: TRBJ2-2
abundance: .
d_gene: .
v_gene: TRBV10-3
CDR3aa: CAIAERTGELFF
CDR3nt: TGTGCCATCGCGGAGCGCACCGGGGAGCTGTTTTTT

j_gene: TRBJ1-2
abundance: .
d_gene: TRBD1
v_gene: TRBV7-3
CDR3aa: CASSPEGQSGCTF
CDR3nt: TGTGCCAGCAGCCCCGAGGGACAGAGTGGGTGCACCTTC

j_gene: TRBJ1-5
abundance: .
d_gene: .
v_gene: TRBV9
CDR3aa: CASSTGGGFQPQHF
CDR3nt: TGTGCCAGCAGCACCGGTGGGGGCTTTCAGCCCCAGCATTTT

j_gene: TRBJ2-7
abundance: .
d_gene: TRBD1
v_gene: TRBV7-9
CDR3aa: CSSSLPWAGGDEQYF
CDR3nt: TGTTCCAGCAGCTTACCATGGGCAGGGGGAGACGAGCAGTACTTC

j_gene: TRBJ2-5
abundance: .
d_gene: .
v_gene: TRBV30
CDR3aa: CAWSPRGIRETQYF
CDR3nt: TGTGCCTGGAGTCCTCGAGGCATCCGAGAGACCCAGTACTTC

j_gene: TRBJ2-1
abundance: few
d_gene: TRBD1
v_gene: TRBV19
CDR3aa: CASRTGGSTNEQFF
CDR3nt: TGTGCCAGCCGAACAGGGGGGAGTACCAATGAGCAGTTCTTC

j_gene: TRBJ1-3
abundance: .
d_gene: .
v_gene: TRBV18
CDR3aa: CASSKTGSISGNTIYF
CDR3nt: TGTGCCAGCTCAAAAACAGGGAGTATCTCTGGAAACACCATATATTTT

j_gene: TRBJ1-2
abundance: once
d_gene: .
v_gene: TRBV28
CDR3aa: CASSQQGYGYTF
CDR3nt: TGTGCCAGCAGTCAACAGGGCTATGGCTACACCTTC

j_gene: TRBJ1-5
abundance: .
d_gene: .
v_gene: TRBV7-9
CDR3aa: CSSSYGTPGGRHNQPQHF
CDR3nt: TGTTCCAGCAGCTACGGAACCCCGGGGGGCAGACACAATCAGCCCCAGCATTTT

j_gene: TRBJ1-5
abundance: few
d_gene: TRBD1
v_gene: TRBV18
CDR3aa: CASSQGQRLSNQPQHF
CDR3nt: TGTGCCAGCTCACAGGGACAGAGACTATCCAATCAGCCCCAGCATTTT

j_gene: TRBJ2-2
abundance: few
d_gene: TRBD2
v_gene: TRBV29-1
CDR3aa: CSYTSGGATGELFF
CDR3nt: TGCAGCTATACTAGCGGGGGGGCAACCGGGGAGCTGTTTTTT

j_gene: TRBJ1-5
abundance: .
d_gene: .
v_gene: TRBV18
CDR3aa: CASSQQNSNQPQHF
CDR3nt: TGTGCCAGCTCTCAACAGAATAGCAATCAGCCCCAGCATTTT

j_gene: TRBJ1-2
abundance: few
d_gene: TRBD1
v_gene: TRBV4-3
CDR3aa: CASSPQSTGGSYGYTF
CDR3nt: TGCGCCAGCAGCCCCCAATCGACAGGGGGCTCGTATGGCTACACCTTC

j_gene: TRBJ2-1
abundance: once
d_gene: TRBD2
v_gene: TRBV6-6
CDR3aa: CASSRGGPTYNEQFF
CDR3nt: TGTGCCAGCAGTCGCGGGGGGCCTACCTACAATGAGCAGTTCTTC

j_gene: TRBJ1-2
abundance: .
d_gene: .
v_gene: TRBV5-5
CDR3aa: CASSPLGGQGGGYTF
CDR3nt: TGTGCCAGCAGCCCCCTGGGAGGGCAGGGAGGTGGCTACACCTTC

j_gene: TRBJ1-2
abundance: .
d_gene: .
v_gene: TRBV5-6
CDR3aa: CASSLSTVSGYTF
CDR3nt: TGTGCCAGCAGCTTGAGTACGGTGAGCGGCTACACCTTC

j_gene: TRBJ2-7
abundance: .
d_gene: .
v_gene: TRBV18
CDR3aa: CASSPSQDEQYF
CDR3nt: TGTGCCAGCTCACCATCCCAGGACGAGCAGTACTTC

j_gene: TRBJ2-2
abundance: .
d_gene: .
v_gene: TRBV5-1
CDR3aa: CASSIQGTGELFF
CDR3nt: TGCGCCAGCTCCATCCAGGGGACCGGGGAGCTGTTTTTT

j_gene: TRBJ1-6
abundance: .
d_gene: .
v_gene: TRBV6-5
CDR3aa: CASSDSGSYNSPLHF
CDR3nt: TGTGCCAGCAGTGACTCGGGGAGCTATAATTCACCCCTCCACTTT

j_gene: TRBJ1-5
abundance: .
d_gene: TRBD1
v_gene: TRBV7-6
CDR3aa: CASSGGQGAFNQPQHF
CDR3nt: TGTGCCAGCAGCGGAGGACAGGGGGCCTTCAATCAGCCCCAGCATTTT

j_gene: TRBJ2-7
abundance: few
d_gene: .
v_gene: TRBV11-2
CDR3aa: CASSLDSLLYEQYF
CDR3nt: TGTGCCAGCAGCTTAGATTCCCTTCTCTACGAGCAGTACTTC

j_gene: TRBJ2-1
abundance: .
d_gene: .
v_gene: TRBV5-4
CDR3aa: CASSLASARYSNEQFF
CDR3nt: TGTGCCAGCAGCTTGGCCTCGGCGAGGTATTCCAATGAGCAGTTCTTC

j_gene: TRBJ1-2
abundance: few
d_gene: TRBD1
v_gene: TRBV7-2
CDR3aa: CASSPPGQGDTGYTF
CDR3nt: TGTGCCAGCAGCCCGCCGGGACAGGGGGACACGGGCTACACCTTC

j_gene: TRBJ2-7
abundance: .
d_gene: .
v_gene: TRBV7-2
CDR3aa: CASSLGLRYEQYF
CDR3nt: TGTGCCAGCAGCTTGGGACTCCGCTACGAGCAGTACTTC

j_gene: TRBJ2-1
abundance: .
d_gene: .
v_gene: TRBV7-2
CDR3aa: CASSLVGRGPYNEQFF
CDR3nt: TGTGCCAGCAGCTTAGTGGGCAGGGGCCCCTACAATGAGCAGTTCTTC

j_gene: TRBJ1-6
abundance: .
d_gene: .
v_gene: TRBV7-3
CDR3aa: CASSLQGIGNSPLHF
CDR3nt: TGTGCCAGCAGCTTACAGGGGATTGGCAATTCACCCCTCCACTTT

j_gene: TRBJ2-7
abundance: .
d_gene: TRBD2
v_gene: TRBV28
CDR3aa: CASSPRGGWGEQYF
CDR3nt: TGTGCCAGCAGCCCCCGCGGGGGTTGGGGGGAGCAGTACTTC

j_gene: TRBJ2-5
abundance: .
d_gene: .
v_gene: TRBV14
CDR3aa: CASSQVGWQETQYF
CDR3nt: TGTGCCAGCAGCCAAGTTGGCTGGCAAGAGACCCAGTACTTC

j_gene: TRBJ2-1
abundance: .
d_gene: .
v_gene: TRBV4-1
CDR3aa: CASSQVSTTVYNEQFF
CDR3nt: TGCGCCAGCAGCCAAGTATCTACCACAGTTTACAATGAGCAGTTCTTC

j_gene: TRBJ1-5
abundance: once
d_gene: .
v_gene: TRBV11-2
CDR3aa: CASSFSGAYSNQPQHF
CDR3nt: TGTGCCAGCAGCTTTTCAGGGGCCTATAGCAATCAGCCCCAGCATTTT

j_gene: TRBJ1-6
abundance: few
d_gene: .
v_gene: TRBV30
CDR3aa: CGFGSPLHF
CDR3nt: TGTGGCTTCGGGTCACCCCTCCACTTT

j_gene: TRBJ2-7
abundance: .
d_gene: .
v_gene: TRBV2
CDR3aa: CASRIQGVYEQYF
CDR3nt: TGTGCCAGCAGGATACAGGGCGTTTACGAGCAGTACTTC

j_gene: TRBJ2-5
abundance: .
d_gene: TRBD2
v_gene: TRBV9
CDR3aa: CASSATSGKQETQYF
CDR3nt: TGTGCCAGCAGCGCGACTAGCGGCAAACAAGAGACCCAGTACTTC

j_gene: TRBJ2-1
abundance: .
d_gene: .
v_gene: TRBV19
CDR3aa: CAVGGSGEQFF
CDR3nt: TGTGCCGTTGGAGGTTCTGGGGAGCAGTTCTTC

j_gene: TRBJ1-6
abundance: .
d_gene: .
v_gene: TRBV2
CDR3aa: CASTASIGVGTLHF
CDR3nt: TGTGCCAGCACAGCTAGCATCGGAGTGGGGACCCTCCACTTT